The clone carrying this TCR beta chain was found a few times. Its specificity is not known. These data are taken from a study of T cells after yellow fever vaccination. Study conclusions and caveats: In FACS-sorted repertoires, abundant clonotypes from the bulk population could appear as contaminants. Peaking on day 5 versus 15, the secondary response was faster but weaker.

TCRdb re-called the 5' RACE reads through MiXCR, storing one row per CDR3 protein. The sample includes under 550,000 distinct CDR3 sequences, just over 20% of them seen just once. The CDR3 covers 16 residues. Losses at the gene ends were 6 bases for V and 5 bases for J; bases not matched to a gene: 9. CDR1 and CDR2 (germline): KGHDR, SFDVKD. Sequencing used PBMCs, obtained roughly 20 days after the first yellow fever vaccination. This chain uses TRBV24-1 with TRBJ2-3; 11 bases agree with TRBD2. The source is a man aged 18-30 years who received the YFV17D yellow fever vaccine. The CDR3 coding sequence is TGTGCCACCAGTTACCCTAGCGGGGGGCAAGGAGATACGCAGTATTTT. It yields the protein CATSYPSGGQGDTQYF.